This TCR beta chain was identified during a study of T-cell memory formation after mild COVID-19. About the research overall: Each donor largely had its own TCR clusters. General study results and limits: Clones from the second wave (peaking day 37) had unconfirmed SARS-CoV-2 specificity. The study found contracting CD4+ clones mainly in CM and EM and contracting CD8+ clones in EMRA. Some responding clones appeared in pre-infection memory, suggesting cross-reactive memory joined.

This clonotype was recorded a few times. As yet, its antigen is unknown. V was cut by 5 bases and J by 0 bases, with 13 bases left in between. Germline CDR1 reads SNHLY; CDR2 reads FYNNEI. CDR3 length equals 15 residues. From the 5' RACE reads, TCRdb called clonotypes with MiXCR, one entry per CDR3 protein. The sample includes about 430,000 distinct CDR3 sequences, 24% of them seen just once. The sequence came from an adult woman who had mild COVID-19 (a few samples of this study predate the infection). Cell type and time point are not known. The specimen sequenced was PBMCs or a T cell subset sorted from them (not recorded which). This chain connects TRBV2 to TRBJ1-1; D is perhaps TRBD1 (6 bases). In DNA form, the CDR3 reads TGTGCCAGCAGTCTATCTCAGGGGATGAACACTGAAGCTTTCTTT. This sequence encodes CASSLSQGMNTEAFF.